The present T cell receptor beta chain was sequenced within a study of blood T cell repertoires in COVID-19. Study context: Sites in the United States, Italy and Spain provided acute and convalescent COVID-19 samples. T cells, B-cell-depleted T cells, or PBMCs provided the cDNA or gDNA that served as material.

V lost 4 bases and J 7 bases, leaving 17 bases between the germline ends. In germline, CDR1 is LNHDA, CDR2 SQIVND (reference sequence). The CDR3 runs 15 residues. Data came from immunoSEQ multiplex PCR; TCRdb stores just in-frame clones and leaves some out. This sample has 110,000 to 150,000 clones, with 84% found just once. Participants were aged about 18 to 90 years, lived in 24 US areas, and enrolled virtually. The chain carries TRBV19 and TRBJ1-5; D uncertain. The receptor was isolated from a man aged 35-49 years with acute COVID-19. Sequencing was carried out using PBMCs or T cells enriched from blood (not recorded which). CDR3 in amino acids: CASSTGRLGGQPQHF. The DNA for the CDR3 is TGTGCCAGTAGTACCGGACGGCTGGGAGGACAGCCCCAGCATTTT.